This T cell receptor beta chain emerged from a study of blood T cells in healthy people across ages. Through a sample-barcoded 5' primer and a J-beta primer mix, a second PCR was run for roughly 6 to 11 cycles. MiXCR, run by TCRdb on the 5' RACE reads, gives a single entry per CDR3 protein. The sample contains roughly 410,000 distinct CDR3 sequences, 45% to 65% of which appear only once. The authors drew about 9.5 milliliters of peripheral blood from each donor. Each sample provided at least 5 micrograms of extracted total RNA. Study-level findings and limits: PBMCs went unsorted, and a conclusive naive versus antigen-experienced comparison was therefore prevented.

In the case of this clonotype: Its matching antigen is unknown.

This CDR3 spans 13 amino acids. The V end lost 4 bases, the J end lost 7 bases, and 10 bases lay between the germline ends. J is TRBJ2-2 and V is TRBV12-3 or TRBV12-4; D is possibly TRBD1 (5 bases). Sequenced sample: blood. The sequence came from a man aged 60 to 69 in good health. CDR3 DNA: TGTGCCAGCAGTTCAGGGTGGGACGGGGAGCTGTTTTTT. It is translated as CASSSGWDGELFF.